The 20 T cell receptor beta chains below come from one sample, sequenced in a study of response to subunit inactivated influenza vaccine. TCRdb used MiXCR to reprocess the RT-PCR reads, holding one entry per CDR3 protein. The sample records around 750,000 distinct CDR3 sequences, about 20% being singletons. The source material was PBMCs from blood, sampled more than 4 days after vaccination. The receptors were gathered from a middle-aged man who received an inactivated influenza vaccine.

The rearrangement uses TRBV2 and TRBJ2-2, with 13 bases matching TRBD2. V dropped 6 bases and J dropped 7; count of bases not matched to a gene: 8. Germline lookup yields CDR1 SNHLY and CDR2 FYNNEI. There are 16 residues in the CDR3. CDR3 nucleotides: TGTGCCAGCAGAGGGGGACTAGCGGGGTTCAACGGGGAGCTGTTTTTT. Translated: CASRGGLAGFNGELFF.

The rearrangement joins TRBV4-3 to TRBJ2-1, with D perhaps matching TRBD1 (7 bases). Between the trimmed V and J ends, which lost 1 base and 5 bases, there was a span of 15 bases. The CDR3 consists of 16 residues. Germline CDR1 reads LGHNA; CDR2 reads YSLEER. The CDR3 nucleotides read TGCGCCAGCAGCCAAGCAGGGGGGCAGCCGAACAATGAGCAGTTCTTC. It translates to CASSQAGGQPNNEQFF.

The J gene is TRBJ2-2, the V gene TRBV5-1; either TRBD1 or TRBD2 may supply D (5 bases each). V lost 7 bases and J 5 bases, leaving 15 bases between the germline ends. The CDR3 loop spans 14 amino acids. CDR1 is SGHRS, CDR2 YFSETQ, per germline. CDR3 sequence: CASARQGVTGELFF. The CDR3 DNA follows: TGCGCCAGCGCCCGCCAGGGAGTAACCGGGGAGCTGTTTTTT. The full variable domain, with the rest looked up from reference TRBV5-1 and TRBJ2-2, is KAGVTQTPRYLIKTRGQQVTLSCSPISGHRSVSWYQQTPGQGLQFLFEYFSETQRNKGNFPGRFSGRQFSNSRSEMNVSTLELGDSALYLCASARQGVTGELFFGEGSRLTVL.

The chain links TRBV5-1 to TRBJ2-2; D might be TRBD1 (5 bases). V dropped 6 bases and J dropped 4 bases, with 10 bases sitting between them. The length of the CDR3 is 13 residues. Germline V gene sequence: CDR1 SGHRS, CDR2 YFSETQ. The CDR3 spells CASKRQSTGELFF. The DNA for the CDR3 is TGCGCCAGCAAACGACAGAGCACCGGGGAGCTGTTTTTT. Combining the CDR3 with reference TRBV5-1 and TRBJ2-2 gives the whole variable domain KAGVTQTPRYLIKTRGQQVTLSCSPISGHRSVSWYQQTPGQGLQFLFEYFSETQRNKGNFPGRFSGRQFSNSRSEMNVSTLELGDSALYLCASKRQSTGELFFGEGSRLTVL.

The chain has TRBV20-1 and TRBJ2-2, with TRBD2 matching 8 bases. Per the germline V gene, CDR1 is DFQATT and CDR2 is SNEGSKA (reference sequence). The CDR3 runs 16 residues. J gave up 7 bases and V 1 base, and 11 bases lay outside the gene matches. CDR3 amino acids: CSARGGAGVSVGELFF. CDR3 in DNA: TGCAGTGCTAGAGGGGGAGCGGGAGTATCGGTCGGGGAGCTGTTTTTT.

The table lists this clonotype with many counts. This rearrangement joins TRBV20-1 to TRBJ2-1, with a possible D match to TRBD2 (6 bases). The V gene's germline CDR1 is DFQATT and CDR2 SNEGSKA (reference sequence). V dropped 5 bases and J dropped 2 bases, with 16 bases sitting between them. The CDR3 covers 15 residues. The CDR3: CSADPGLGAYNEQFF. In DNA form, the CDR3 reads TGCAGTGCTGACCCGGGACTTGGGGCCTACAATGAGCAGTTCTTC.

In its sample, this clonotype was seen many times. V and J are TRBV7-2 and TRBJ2-7, with D maybe TRBD2 (5 bases). V gave up 4 bases and J gave up 3 bases, with 19 bases separating them. The CDR3 loop spans 16 amino acids. The V gene's germline CDR1 is SGHTA and CDR2 FQGNSA. This CDR3 reads CASSSTFSAGRYEQYF. In DNA, the CDR3 is TGTGCCAGCAGCTCCACATTTTCCGCGGGTCGCTACGAGCAGTACTTC.

The J gene is TRBJ2-5, the V gene TRBV2; D call uncertain. The CDR3 runs to 13 residues. From germline, CDR1 is SNHLY and CDR2 FYNNEI. Trimming removed 4 bases from V and 2 bases from J, with 8 bases in between. The CDR3 loop reads CASSARWQETQYF. CDR3 DNA: TGTGCCAGCAGTGCCCGATGGCAAGAGACCCAGTACTTC. Using reference TRBV2 and TRBJ2-5 for the parts outside the CDR3, the full variable domain is EPEVTQTPSHQVTQMGQEVILRCVPISNHLYFYWYRQILGQKVEFLVSFYNNEISEKSEIFDDQFSVERPDGSNFTLKIRSTKLEDSAMYFCASSARWQETQYFGPGTRLLVL.

The chain carries TRBV10-3 and TRBJ2-7; TRBD2 might be the D (6 bases). This CDR3 is 14 amino acids long. Germline CDR1 is ENHRY and CDR2 is SYGVKD. Deletions cut 3 bases from V and 7 bases from J, with 16 bases between. CDR3 sequence reads: CAISDIRLRGEQYF. CDR3 nucleotide sequence: TGTGCCATCAGTGACATCCGACTTCGGGGGGAGCAGTACTTC.

The sample holds a few counts of this clonotype. This chain joins TRBV4-3 and TRBJ1-6, with a tentative D call TRBD1 (6 bases). Looked up from germline, CDR1 is LGHNA and CDR2 is YSLEER. Trimming left V 0 bases short and J 9 bases short, with 12 bases between. This CDR3 contains 15 residues. CDR3 protein: CASSQEGAGISPLHF. CDR3 in DNA: TGCGCCAGCAGCCAAGAGGGGGCCGGTATTTCACCCCTCCACTTT.

This clonotype came up a few times. This chain joins TRBV10-3 and TRBJ2-1; D is unresolved. From germline, CDR1 is ENHRY and CDR2 SYGVKD. V dropped 5 bases and J dropped 9 bases, with 17 bases sitting between them. This CDR3 comprises 14 residues. The CDR3 is CAISPGRAWGEQFF. The CDR3 bases are TGTGCCATCAGTCCGGGCCGGGCCTGGGGTGAGCAGTTCTTC.

This rearrangement joins TRBV5-5 to TRBJ1-1; TRBD1 matches at 7 bases. V trimming: 9 bases; J trimming: 8 bases; junction bases outside the gene matches: 4. CDR3 length equals 10 residues. From germline, CDR1 is SGHKS and CDR2 YYEKEE (reference sequence). The CDR3 DNA reads as TGTGCCACAGGGGACAGCGAAGCTTTCTTT. Its translation is CATGDSEAFF.

Written as DNA, the CDR3 is TGTGCCATCAGTGAGCAGTACACTGAAGCTTTCTTT. This codes for CAISEQYTEAFF. The chain couples TRBV10-3 to TRBJ1-1; D is undetermined. V lost 2 bases and J 3 bases, leaving 4 bases between the germline ends. The CDR3 sequence is 12 residues long. Germline V CDR1 and CDR2: ENHRY, SYGVKD.

The rearrangement uses TRBV9 and TRBJ2-2; 8 positions agree with TRBD2. V lost 6 bases, J lost 4 bases, and 8 bases stayed unmatched. CDR3 length equals 15 residues. Germline loops: CDR1 SGDLS, CDR2 YYNGEE. The chain's CDR3 is CASKEGSGTTGELFF. In DNA, the CDR3 is TGTGCCAGCAAAGAGGGTAGCGGGACCACCGGGGAGCTGTTTTTT.

This clonotype was observed a handful of times. The chain has TRBV20-1 and TRBJ1-4, with TRBD1 identical over 10 bases. Germline CDR1 reads DFQATT; CDR2 reads SNEGSKA (reference sequence). The V gene end was trimmed by 1 base and the J gene end by 0 bases; junction bases not matched to a gene: 11. The CDR3 loop spans 19 amino acids. CDR3 sequence: CSARALLGQGETTNEKLFF. DNA for the CDR3: TGCAGTGCTAGAGCTTTATTAGGACAGGGGGAAACAACTAATGAAAAACTGTTTTTT.

This clonotype was seen ten or more times. This chain links TRBV11-1 with TRBJ2-1; 12 bases agree with TRBD2. This CDR3 region has 18 residues. Germline assignment: CDR1 SGHAT and CDR2 FQDESV (reference sequence). Unmatched junction bases numbered 15, after V lost 2 bases and J lost 10 bases. DNA for the CDR3: TGTGCCAGCAGCTTACCCTTCAGACTAGCGGGGGAACAGGGGGAGCAGTTCTTC. Translated: CASSLPFRLAGEQGEQFF.

The chain combines TRBV9 with TRBJ2-3; TRBD1 or TRBD2 may be the D gene (5 bases each). V lost 2 bases and J 2 bases, leaving 12 bases between the germline ends. Germline CDR1 SGDLS, CDR2 YYNGEE. The CDR3 is 15 residues long. CDR3 bases: TGTGCCAGCAGCGTCGGGACGACCAACACAGATACGCAGTATTTT. Its protein is CASSVGTTNTDTQYF.

This chain connects TRBV6-1 to TRBJ2-5; D is tentatively TRBD1 or TRBD2 (5 bases each). This CDR3 spans 13 amino acids. The V end was cut by 8 bases, the J end by 5 bases, with 15 bases between. CDR1 is MNHNS, CDR2 SASEGT, per germline. The CDR3 here is CASSTVREETQYF. In DNA, the CDR3 is TGTGCCAGCTCGACAGTCAGGGAGGAGACCCAGTACTTC.

The V call is TRBV6-5, the J call TRBJ2-1; tentatively, D is TRBD1 (5 bases). CDR3 length: 15 residues. V lost 2 bases, J lost 0 bases, and 8 bases lay in between. The germline CDR1 and CDR2 sequences are MNHEY and SVGAGI. In nucleotides, the CDR3 is TGTGCCAGCAGTTACGACAGACGCTCCTACAATGAGCAGTTCTTC. Its protein is CASSYDRRSYNEQFF.

This chain joins TRBV9 and TRBJ1-5; TRBD1 matches at 9 bases. Germline CDR1 SGDLS, CDR2 YYNGEE. The CDR3 consists of 15 residues. V shed 4 bases, J shed 4 bases, and the junction held 6 bases outside the gene matches. The CDR3 region is CASSMGQGGNQPQHF. The CDR3 DNA follows: TGTGCCAGCAGCATGGGACAGGGTGGAAATCAGCCCCAGCATTTT.